Below, 12 T cell receptor beta chains from the same sample are listed, as sequenced in a study of regulatory T cells in long-lasting Graves disease. Arm-PCR of CDR3 regions with iRepertoire HTBI primers generated TCR beta libraries. One entry per CDR3 protein, called by TCRdb with MiXCR from the multiplex PCR reads. The sample gives about 470,000 distinct CDR3 sequences, roughly 21% of which show up once; around 7% is in the top ten. Time point given: persistent/refractory GD, antithyroid drugs over 5 years with positive TRAb. Construction of the TCR library relied on RNA isolated from PBMCs. Source: peripheral blood mononuclear cells (PBMCs), taken when the disease was refractory, from a patient treated with antithyroid drugs. The source of these receptors is a female donor with Graves disease.

This chain links TRBV7-3 with TRBJ2-2; D unresolved. V lost 4 bases and J 0 bases, leaving 18 bases between the germline ends. This CDR3 is 18 amino acids long. The V gene's germline CDR1 is SGHTA and CDR2 FQGTGA. CDR3 DNA sequence: TGTGCCAGCAGCTCAACCGGGTCCGGCTTCGCGAACACCGGGGAGCTGTTTTTT. Translating it yields CASSSTGSGFANTGELFF.

This clonotype was counted at least ten times. The V and J genes are TRBV7-8 and TRBJ1-1; tentatively, D is TRBD1 (5 bases). Trimming shortened V by 2 bases and J by 0 bases, and 10 bases separated the two germline ends. The germline V gene encodes CDR1 SGHVS and CDR2 FQNEAQ. The CDR3 is 15 residues long. This CDR3 reads CASSLHEGMNTEAFF. CDR3 nucleotides: TGTGCCAGCAGCTTACATGAGGGGATGAACACTGAAGCTTTCTTT.

The chain combines TRBV12-3 or TRBV12-4 with TRBJ2-3; D may match TRBD1 or TRBD2 (5 bases each). V lost 7 bases to trimming and J lost 0 bases, with 8 bases between them. There are 13 residues in the CDR3. The CDR3 region has the DNA TGTGCCAGCACCCGGGACAGCACAGATACGCAGTATTTT. As protein: CASTRDSTDTQYF.

This clonotype was observed at least ten times. The chain carries TRBV11-2 and TRBJ2-5, with 7 bases that match TRBD1. Per germline, CDR1 SGHAT and CDR2 FQNNGV. The CDR3 has 14 residues. V shed 2 bases and J 8 bases; nucleotides not matched to a gene: 8. CDR3 nucleotides: TGTGCCAGCAGCTTATTCGACCGGGACAGAACCCAGTACTTC. Translating it yields CASSLFDRDRTQYF.

This clonotype appeared many times. This chain links TRBV12-3 or TRBV12-4 with TRBJ1-3; no reliable D call. This CDR3 is built from 15 residues. V lost 6 bases and J 0 bases, leaving 12 bases between the germline ends. The CDR3 here is CASSRIPDSGNTIYF. CDR3 coding DNA: TGTGCCAGCAGCCGGATACCCGACTCTGGAAACACCATATATTTT.

This chain uses TRBV20-1 with TRBJ2-7; 11 positions agree with TRBD2. The CDR3 covers 14 residues. Germline V gene data show CDR1 as DFQATT and CDR2 as SNEGSKA (reference sequence). V dropped 3 bases and J dropped 1; count of bases not matched to a gene: 2. The CDR3 coding sequence is TGCAGTGCTAGGGGACTAGCGGCATCCTACGAGCAGTACTTC. As protein: CSARGLAASYEQYF.

This clonotype was seen repeatedly, ten times or more. V is TRBV20-1 and J is TRBJ2-7, with D unclear. This CDR3 has 12 amino acids. Trimming pared 3 bases from V and 0 bases from J, leaving 6 bases between. Germline CDR1 is DFQATT and CDR2 is SNEGSKA (reference sequence). The CDR3 spells CSASGTSYEQYF. CDR3 DNA: TGCAGTGCTAGTGGTACCTCCTACGAGCAGTACTTC.

The J gene is TRBJ2-6, the V gene TRBV29-1; TRBD1 or TRBD2 may be the D gene (6 bases each). Trimming took off 0 bases at V and 0 bases at J, with 9 bases between the two ends. Germline assignment: CDR1 SQVTM and CDR2 ANQGSEA. The length of the CDR3 is 16 residues. As DNA, the CDR3 is TGCAGCGTTGAAGACACGGGGGCCTCTGGGGCCAACGTCCTGACTTTC. Translated, it gives CSVEDTGASGANVLTF.

This clonotype was observed at least ten times. V usage is TRBV2 and J usage is TRBJ2-6; TRBD2 might be the D (5 bases). With 7 bases removed from V and 0 bases from J, the gap between germline ends came to 13 bases. Germline CDR1 SNHLY, CDR2 FYNNEI. This CDR3 contains 16 residues. The CDR3 here is CASTRTRDSGANVLTF. CDR3 nucleotide sequence: TGTGCCAGCACTAGGACGAGGGACTCTGGGGCCAACGTCCTGACTTTC.

This clonotype occurred many times. The CDR3 DNA reads TGTGCCAGTAGTATGGGCCGGGACTACGAGCAGTACTTC. Translation gives CASSMGRDYEQYF. V and J are TRBV19 and TRBJ2-7; D might be TRBD2 (5 bases). The CDR3 runs 13 residues. Looked up from germline, CDR1 is LNHDA and CDR2 is SQIVND (reference sequence). With 3 bases removed from V and 3 bases from J, the gap between germline ends came to 9 bases.

The gene calls are TRBV20-1 and TRBJ2-7, with 8 bases matching TRBD2. Germline V gives CDR1 DFQATT, CDR2 SNEGSKA (reference sequence). The CDR3 totals 15 residues. V lost 3 bases, J lost 5 bases, and 12 bases stayed unmatched. The CDR3 region is CSARALGLAGDEQYF. The CDR3 DNA is TGCAGTGCTAGGGCCCTTGGACTAGCCGGAGACGAGCAGTACTTC.

This clonotype was recorded at least ten times. V usage is TRBV28 and J usage is TRBJ2-7; 7 positions match TRBD2. From germline, CDR1 is MDHEN and CDR2 SYDVKM. The junction had 4 bases not matched to a gene; V was cut back by 7 bases and J by 4 bases. The CDR3 totals 12 residues. CDR3 protein: CASTSGGYEQYF. In DNA form, the CDR3 reads TGTGCCAGCACCTCGGGGGGATACGAGCAGTACTTC.